Detailed here is one T cell receptor beta chain. The data are from a study of OX40 agonist ivuxolimab in advanced cancers. Background on the study: The patients received agonistic anti-OX40 (CD134) antibody ivuxolimab.

The assay was immunoSEQ multiplex PCR, and TCRdb's table has in-frame clones only and misses some. The data contain tens of thousands of clones, roughly four fifths of them singletons. Trimming cost V 4 bases and J 6 bases, with 17 bases left between them. Per the germline V gene, CDR1 is SGHDT and CDR2 is YYEEEE. The CDR3 spans 15 residues. The sample consisted of CD4+ or CD8+ T cells sorted from blood, taken in a trial of the OX40 agonist ivuxolimab. The rearrangement uses TRBV5-6 and TRBJ2-4; D could derive from TRBD1 or TRBD2 (5 bases each). This TCR was sampled from an adult with an advanced solid tumor such as melanoma, head and neck, liver or kidney cancer. This chain's CDR3 is CASSETEGSGNIQYF. CDR3 nucleotides: TGTGCCAGCAGCGAGACCGAGGGGTCTGGAAACATTCAGTACTTC.